This is a list of T cell receptor beta chains from one sample in a study of cytomegalovirus exposure and HLA in healthy donors. Libraries were prepared by immunoSEQ multiplex PCR; TCRdb keeps only in-frame clonotypes and omits some of them. The data contain some 77,000 clones, roughly three quarters of them singletons. Material: PBMCs. These receptor sequences come from a woman aged 40 to 55 in good health and CMV-seropositive. Each CDR3 is given with its conserved first and last residue. The D gene is left open where the match is weak. Size is omitted from some rows. Given values are once, few, many or a class for expanded clones.

clone size: NA; D gene: TRBD2; V gene: TRBV19; J gene: TRBJ2-7; CDR3 DNA: TGTGCCAGTAGTACCTCTAGCGGGCAAACCTACGAGCAGTACTTC; CDR3 protein: CASSTSSGQTYEQYF
clone size: NA; D gene: TRBD1; V gene: TRBV28; J gene: TRBJ2-7; CDR3 DNA: TGTGCCAGCAGTTTGATGGACAGGGTCGTGTACTTC; CDR3 protein: CASSLMDRVVYF
clone size: NA; D gene: TRBD1; V gene: TRBV9; J gene: TRBJ2-7; CDR3 DNA: TGTGCCAGCAGCGCCCGACCGGGACAGGGGGTCTACGAGCAGTACTTC; CDR3 protein: CASSARPGQGVYEQYF
clone size: NA; D gene: TRBD2; V gene: TRBV5-6; J gene: TRBJ2-1; CDR3 DNA: TGTGCCAGCAGCTTGTTTGGTAGCGGGAGGAGTTATGAGCAGTTCTTC; CDR3 protein: CASSLFGSGRSYEQFF
clone size: few; D gene: TRBD1; V gene: TRBV7-2; J gene: TRBJ1-4; CDR3 DNA: TGTGCCAGCAGCTTATTGGGACAGAGCACTAATGAAAAACTGTTTTTT; CDR3 protein: CASSLLGQSTNEKLFF
clone size: NA; D gene: NA; V gene: TRBV6-6; J gene: TRBJ1-2; CDR3 DNA: TGTGCCAGCAGCTTTGGACAGACTTATGGCTACACCTTC; CDR3 protein: CASSFGQTYGYTF
clone size: NA; D gene: NA; V gene: TRBV7-9; J gene: TRBJ1-2; CDR3 DNA: TGTGCCAGCAGCTTAATTATAGATGGCTACACCTTC; CDR3 protein: CASSLIIDGYTF
clone size: NA; D gene: NA; V gene: TRBV30; J gene: TRBJ2-7; CDR3 DNA: TGTGCCTGGAGACAGGGCTACGAGCAGTACTTC; CDR3 protein: CAWRQGYEQYF
clone size: NA; D gene: NA; V gene: TRBV4-1; J gene: TRBJ2-4; CDR3 DNA: TGCGCCAGCAGCCAAGTCGGTGCGTTTGCCAAAAACATTCAGTACTTC; CDR3 protein: CASSQVGAFAKNIQYF
clone size: NA; D gene: TRBD1; V gene: TRBV6-1; J gene: TRBJ1-3; CDR3 DNA: TGTGCCAGCAGTGCGACAGGGGCCCTCTCTGGAAACACCATATATTTT; CDR3 protein: CASSATGALSGNTIYF
clone size: NA; D gene: NA; V gene: TRBV29-1; J gene: TRBJ2-1; CDR3 DNA: TGCAGCGTTCTTAGGTTTAGCGGAGACAATGAGCAGTTCTTC; CDR3 protein: CSVLRFSGDNEQFF
clone size: NA; D gene: NA; V gene: TRBV6-5; J gene: TRBJ2-7; CDR3 DNA: TGTGCCAGCAGACAGGGATGGAACGAGCAGTACTTC; CDR3 protein: CASRQGWNEQYF
clone size: few; D gene: TRBD2; V gene: TRBV30; J gene: TRBJ2-7; CDR3 DNA: TGTGCCTGGAGTCTGGGAGGGGCCGAGCAGTACTTC; CDR3 protein: CAWSLGGAEQYF
clone size: NA; D gene: NA; V gene: TRBV7-9; J gene: TRBJ2-5; CDR3 DNA: TGTTCCAGCAGCTTAACTAGGGAGACCCAGTACTTC; CDR3 protein: CSSSLTRETQYF
clone size: NA; D gene: NA; V gene: TRBV19; J gene: TRBJ2-2; CDR3 DNA: TGTGCCAGTAGACCGGGACACCAGAACACCGGGGAGCTGTTTTTT; CDR3 protein: CASRPGHQNTGELFF
clone size: NA; D gene: NA; V gene: TRBV30; J gene: TRBJ2-7; CDR3 DNA: TGTGCCTGGAGTGTACTTTTTCGTAGAGGTTACGGGCAGTACTTC; CDR3 protein: CAWSVLFRRGYGQYF
clone size: NA; D gene: NA; V gene: TRBV2; J gene: TRBJ1-2; CDR3 DNA: TGTGCCAGCAGTGGCCCACAGACCTCTGTATCCGGTGGCTACACCTTC; CDR3 protein: CASSGPQTSVSGGYTF
clone size: NA; D gene: NA; V gene: TRBV28; J gene: TRBJ2-2; CDR3 DNA: TGTGCCAGCAGTTTTCATAGCGGCACCGGGGAGCTGTTTTTT; CDR3 protein: CASSFHSGTGELFF
clone size: NA; D gene: NA; V gene: TRBV6-5; J gene: TRBJ1-3; CDR3 DNA: TGTGCCAGCAGTCCTGACCGACACTCTGGAAACACCATATATTTT; CDR3 protein: CASSPDRHSGNTIYF
clone size: NA; D gene: NA; V gene: TRBV29-1; J gene: TRBJ2-6; CDR3 DNA: TGCAGCGTTGAGCGTCCTGACTCTGGGGCCAACGTCCTGACTTTC; CDR3 protein: CSVERPDSGANVLTF
clone size: NA; D gene: NA; V gene: TRBV7-9; J gene: TRBJ1-3; CDR3 DNA: TGTGCCAGCAGCGCGCCAGGGTACTCTGGAAACACCATATATTTT; CDR3 protein: CASSAPGYSGNTIYF
clone size: NA; D gene: TRBD1; V gene: TRBV7-9; J gene: TRBJ2-2; CDR3 DNA: TGTGCCAGCAGCTTCCTAGACTGGACAGGGATCACCGGGGAGCTGTTTTTT; CDR3 protein: CASSFLDWTGITGELFF
clone size: few; D gene: NA; V gene: TRBV6-5; J gene: TRBJ2-1; CDR3 DNA: TGTGCCAGCCAGGACACCTACAATGAGCAGTTCTTC; CDR3 protein: CASQDTYNEQFF
clone size: NA; D gene: TRBD2; V gene: TRBV2; J gene: TRBJ2-1; CDR3 DNA: TGTGCCAGCCGTCCGGGACTAGCGGGAGATGAGCAGTTCTTC; CDR3 protein: CASRPGLAGDEQFF
clone size: once; D gene: NA; V gene: TRBV2; J gene: TRBJ2-7; CDR3 DNA: TGTGCCAGCCGGGTACGGAGCTCCTACGAGCAGTACTTC; CDR3 protein: CASRVRSSYEQYF
clone size: NA; D gene: TRBD2; V gene: TRBV5-6; J gene: TRBJ2-1; CDR3 DNA: TGTGCCAGCAGCTTTCGGACTAGCGGGAGAGAGGTTGAGCAGTTCTTC; CDR3 protein: CASSFRTSGREVEQFF
clone size: once; D gene: NA; V gene: TRBV6-5; J gene: TRBJ1-1; CDR3 DNA: TGTGCCAGCAGTTACTCGCCCAGGGTAACTGAAGCTTTCTTT; CDR3 protein: CASSYSPRVTEAFF
clone size: few; D gene: NA; V gene: TRBV5-5; J gene: TRBJ1-1; CDR3 DNA: TGTGCCAGCAGCTCTAGGGAGGACACTGAAGCTTTCTTT; CDR3 protein: CASSSREDTEAFF
clone size: NA; D gene: NA; V gene: TRBV15; J gene: TRBJ2-5; CDR3 DNA: TGTGCCACCAGCAGAGATAATGGGAGGCTATCCAAAGAGACCCAGTACTTC; CDR3 protein: CATSRDNGRLSKETQYF
clone size: few; D gene: TRBD1; V gene: TRBV6-6; J gene: TRBJ1-2; CDR3 DNA: TGTGCCAGCACCTACAGGGGGAACTATGGCTACACCTTC; CDR3 protein: CASTYRGNYGYTF
clone size: NA; D gene: TRBD1; V gene: TRBV5-1; J gene: TRBJ1-1; CDR3 DNA: TGCGCCAGCAGCTTCGGGACAGGGGTCACTGAAGCTTTCTTT; CDR3 protein: CASSFGTGVTEAFF
clone size: NA; D gene: TRBD2; V gene: TRBV5-1; J gene: TRBJ2-5; CDR3 DNA: TGCGCCAGCAGCTTGGATGATAGCGGGGACGGGTGGGAGACCCAGTACTTC; CDR3 protein: CASSLDDSGDGWETQYF
clone size: NA; D gene: NA; V gene: TRBV5-4; J gene: TRBJ2-5; CDR3 DNA: TGTGCCAGCAGCTTGGGACGGGGGGAGACCCAGTACTTC; CDR3 protein: CASSLGRGETQYF
clone size: NA; D gene: TRBD2; V gene: TRBV9; J gene: TRBJ2-1; CDR3 DNA: TGTGCCAGCAGCGTAGGGGTGGGACTAGGGAATGAGCAGTTCTTC; CDR3 protein: CASSVGVGLGNEQFF
clone size: NA; D gene: NA; V gene: TRBV29-1; J gene: TRBJ2-2; CDR3 DNA: TGCAGCGTTGAAAGGGGTCGGGACACCGGGGAGCTGTTTTTT; CDR3 protein: CSVERGRDTGELFF
clone size: NA; D gene: TRBD2; V gene: TRBV7-2; J gene: TRBJ2-7; CDR3 DNA: TGTGCCAGCAGCAACTCGCCTAGCGGCCAATACGAGCAGTACTTC; CDR3 protein: CASSNSPSGQYEQYF
clone size: NA; D gene: TRBD2; V gene: TRBV9; J gene: TRBJ2-1; CDR3 DNA: TGTGCCAGCAGCGTAGACGGTAGCGGGGGTGGTAATGAGCAGTTCTTC; CDR3 protein: CASSVDGSGGGNEQFF
clone size: few; D gene: TRBD1; V gene: TRBV2; J gene: TRBJ1-1; CDR3 DNA: TGTGCCAGCGAGGGACAGCTGAACACTGAAGCTTTCTTT; CDR3 protein: CASEGQLNTEAFF
clone size: NA; D gene: NA; V gene: TRBV5-6; J gene: TRBJ1-2; CDR3 DNA: TGTGCCAGCACCCCTCCCCGACAGCGCTATGGCTACACCTTC; CDR3 protein: CASTPPRQRYGYTF
clone size: NA; D gene: TRBD2; V gene: TRBV7-7; J gene: TRBJ2-3; CDR3 DNA: TGTGCCAGCAGCTTGACTAGCAGCATCACAGATACGCAGTATTTT; CDR3 protein: CASSLTSSITDTQYF
clone size: NA; D gene: NA; V gene: TRBV29-1; J gene: TRBJ2-3; CDR3 DNA: TGCAGCGTTGAATCGGGGGGCTCTTCAACAGATACGCAGTATTTT; CDR3 protein: CSVESGGSSTDTQYF
clone size: NA; D gene: TRBD2; V gene: TRBV4-1; J gene: TRBJ2-2; CDR3 DNA: TGCGCCAGCAGCCTGTCCCCTGGCGGGGGACTTACCGGGGAGCTGTTTTTT; CDR3 protein: CASSLSPGGGLTGELFF
clone size: NA; D gene: NA; V gene: TRBV27; J gene: TRBJ1-2; CDR3 DNA: TGTGCCAGCAGTTTCCGCGGGCAATTAGACTATGGCTACACCTTC; CDR3 protein: CASSFRGQLDYGYTF
clone size: few; D gene: NA; V gene: TRBV7-9; J gene: TRBJ2-5; CDR3 DNA: TGTGCCAGCAGCCAGCCAAGTCCTACTAGCTGGGGAGAGACCCAGTACTTC; CDR3 protein: CASSQPSPTSWGETQYF
clone size: few; D gene: NA; V gene: TRBV7-2; J gene: TRBJ2-7; CDR3 DNA: TGTGCCAGCAGCTTCCAGGGCTACGAGCAGTACTTC; CDR3 protein: CASSFQGYEQYF
clone size: NA; D gene: NA; V gene: TRBV7-9; J gene: TRBJ2-1; CDR3 DNA: TGTGCCAGCAGCAAGGGGGTAAATGAGCAGTTCTTC; CDR3 protein: CASSKGVNEQFF
clone size: NA; D gene: NA; V gene: TRBV18; J gene: TRBJ2-3; CDR3 DNA: TGTGCCAGCTCACCAGTCCAGATCACAGATACGCAGTATTTT; CDR3 protein: CASSPVQITDTQYF
clone size: NA; D gene: TRBD2; V gene: TRBV5-6; J gene: TRBJ2-7; CDR3 DNA: TGTGCCAGCAGCCTAACTAGCGGGAGAACTACGATAGAGCAGTACTTC; CDR3 protein: CASSLTSGRTTIEQYF
clone size: large; D gene: NA; V gene: TRBV25-1; J gene: TRBJ2-3; CDR3 DNA: TGTGCCAGCAGTGCTGACAGATACCCCCAGTATTTT; CDR3 protein: CASSADRYPQYF
clone size: NA; D gene: NA; V gene: TRBV5-1; J gene: TRBJ1-1; CDR3 DNA: TGCGCCAGCAGCTTGGGGGGGAGGATGAACACTGAAGCTTTCTTT; CDR3 protein: CASSLGGRMNTEAFF
clone size: NA; D gene: NA; V gene: TRBV7-2; J gene: TRBJ1-1; CDR3 DNA: TGTGCCAGCAGCGAGAGTACGTGGGAAGCTTTCTTT; CDR3 protein: CASSESTWEAFF
clone size: NA; D gene: TRBD1; V gene: TRBV4-1; J gene: TRBJ1-2; CDR3 DNA: TGCGCCAGCAGCCAAGATCCTAACAGGGGAAACTATGGCTACACCTTC; CDR3 protein: CASSQDPNRGNYGYTF
clone size: NA; D gene: NA; V gene: TRBV2; J gene: TRBJ1-2; CDR3 DNA: TGTGCCAGCAGTCGCCTTGCGCGGGGGTCCAACTATGGCTACACCTTC; CDR3 protein: CASSRLARGSNYGYTF
clone size: few; D gene: TRBD2; V gene: TRBV7-9; J gene: TRBJ2-1; CDR3 DNA: TGTGCCAGCAGCTTATCCCGACTAGCGGGGAACAATGAGCAGTTCTTC; CDR3 protein: CASSLSRLAGNNEQFF
clone size: NA; D gene: NA; V gene: TRBV6-4; J gene: TRBJ1-5; CDR3 DNA: TGTGCCAGCAGTGACTCTTATAGCAATCAGCCCCAGCATTTT; CDR3 protein: CASSDSYSNQPQHF
clone size: NA; D gene: NA; V gene: TRBV6-5; J gene: TRBJ1-5; CDR3 DNA: TGTGCCAGTCAACCCGACAGAAACAATCAGCCCCAGCATTTT; CDR3 protein: CASQPDRNNQPQHF
clone size: NA; D gene: NA; V gene: TRBV14; J gene: TRBJ2-2; CDR3 DNA: TGTGCCAGCAGCCAAGATGGAGGGAGTAACACCGGGGAGCTGTTTTTT; CDR3 protein: CASSQDGGSNTGELFF